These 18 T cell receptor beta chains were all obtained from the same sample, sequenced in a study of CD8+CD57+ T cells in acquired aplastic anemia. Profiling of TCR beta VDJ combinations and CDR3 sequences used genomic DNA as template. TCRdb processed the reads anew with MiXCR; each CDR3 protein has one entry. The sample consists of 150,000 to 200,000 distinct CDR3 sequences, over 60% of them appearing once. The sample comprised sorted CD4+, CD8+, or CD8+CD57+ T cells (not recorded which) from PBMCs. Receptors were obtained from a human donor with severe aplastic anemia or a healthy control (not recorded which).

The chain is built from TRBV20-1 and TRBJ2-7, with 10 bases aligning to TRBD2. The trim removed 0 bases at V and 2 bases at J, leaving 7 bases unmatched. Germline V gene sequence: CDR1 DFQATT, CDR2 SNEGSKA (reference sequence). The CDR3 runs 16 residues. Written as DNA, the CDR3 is TGCAGTGCTAGAGATAGGCAGCGGGGGGGAACCTACGAGCAGTACTTC. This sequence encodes CSARDRQRGGTYEQYF.

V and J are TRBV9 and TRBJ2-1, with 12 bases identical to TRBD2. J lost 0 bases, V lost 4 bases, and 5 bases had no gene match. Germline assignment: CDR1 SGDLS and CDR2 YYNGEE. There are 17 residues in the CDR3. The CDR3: CASSPRTSGISYNEQFF. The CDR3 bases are TGTGCCAGCAGCCCAAGGACTAGCGGGATCTCCTACAATGAGCAGTTCTTC.

CDR3: CASSADRTYEQYF. CDR3 sequence (DNA): TGTGCCAGCAGCGCCGACAGAACCTACGAGCAGTACTTC. V gene TRBV7-8 combines with J gene TRBJ2-7; D perhaps matches TRBD1 (5 bases). This CDR3 comprises 13 residues. Germline V CDR1 and CDR2: SGHVS, FQNEAQ. V gave up 5 bases and J gave up 2 bases, with 10 bases separating them.

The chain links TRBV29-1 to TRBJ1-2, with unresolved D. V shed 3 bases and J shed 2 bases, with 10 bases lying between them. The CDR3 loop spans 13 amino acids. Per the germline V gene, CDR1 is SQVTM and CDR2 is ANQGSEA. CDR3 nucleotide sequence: TGCAGCGTTGATGCAGTGGAGAACTATGGCTACACCTTC. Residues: CSVDAVENYGYTF.

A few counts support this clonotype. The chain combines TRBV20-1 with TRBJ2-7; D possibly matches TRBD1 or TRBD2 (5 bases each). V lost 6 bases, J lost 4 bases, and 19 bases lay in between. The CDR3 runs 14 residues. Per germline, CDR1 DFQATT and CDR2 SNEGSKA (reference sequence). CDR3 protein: CSASPGLAAYEQYF. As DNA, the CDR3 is TGCAGTGCCTCCCCGGGGCTGGCGGCATACGAGCAGTACTTC.

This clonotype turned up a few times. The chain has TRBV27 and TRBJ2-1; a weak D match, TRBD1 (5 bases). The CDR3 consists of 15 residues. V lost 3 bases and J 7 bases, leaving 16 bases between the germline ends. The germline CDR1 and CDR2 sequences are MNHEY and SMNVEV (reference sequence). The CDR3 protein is CASSFRATMFNEQFF. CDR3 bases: TGTGCCAGCAGTTTCAGGGCGACAATGTTTAATGAGCAGTTCTTC.

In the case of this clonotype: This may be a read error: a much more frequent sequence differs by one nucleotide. The CDR3 loop is CASRSLNQEAQYF. In DNA form, the CDR3 reads TGTGCCAGCAGGAGCCTTAACCAAGAGGCCCAGTACTTC. The chain uses TRBV9 and TRBJ2-5, with D unclear. The CDR3 is made up of 13 amino acids. Germline V gene lookup returns CDR1 SGDLS and CDR2 YYNGEE.

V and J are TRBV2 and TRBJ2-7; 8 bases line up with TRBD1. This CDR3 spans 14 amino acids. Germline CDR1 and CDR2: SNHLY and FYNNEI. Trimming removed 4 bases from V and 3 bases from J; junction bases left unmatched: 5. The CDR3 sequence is CASSAGTGRYEQYF. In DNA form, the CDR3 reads TGTGCCAGCAGTGCCGGGACAGGCCGCTACGAGCAGTACTTC.

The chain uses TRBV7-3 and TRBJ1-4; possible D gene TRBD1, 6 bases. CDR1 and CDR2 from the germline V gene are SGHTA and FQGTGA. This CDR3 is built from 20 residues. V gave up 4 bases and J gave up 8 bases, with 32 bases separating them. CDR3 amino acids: CASSYTIHRDGIFLGEKLFF. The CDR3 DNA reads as TGTGCCAGCAGCTACACTATCCACAGGGACGGGATTTTCCTAGGGGAAAAACTGTTTTTT.

The CDR3 DNA reads TGCGCCAGCAGCTTGGGGCGGCAGGGGAACACTGAAGCTTTCTTT. Its translation: CASSLGRQGNTEAFF. This sequence joins TRBV5-1 and TRBJ1-1; possibly TRBD1 for D (5 bases). The CDR3 is 15 amino acids. The V end was cut by 0 bases, the J end by 1 base, with 10 bases between. Per the germline V gene, CDR1 is SGHRS and CDR2 is YFSETQ. Supplemented by reference TRBV5-1 and TRBJ1-1, the full variable domain reads KAGVTQTPRYLIKTRGQQVTLSCSPISGHRSVSWYQQTPGQGLQFLFEYFSETQRNKGNFPGRFSGRQFSNSRSEMNVSTLELGDSALYLCASSLGRQGNTEAFFGQGTRLTVV.

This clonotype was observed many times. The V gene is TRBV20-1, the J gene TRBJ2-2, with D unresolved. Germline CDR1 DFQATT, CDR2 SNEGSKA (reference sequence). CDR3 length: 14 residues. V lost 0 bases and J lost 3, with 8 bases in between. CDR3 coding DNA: TGCAGTGCTAGAGATTGGGGTGACACCGGGGAGCTGTTTTTT. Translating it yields CSARDWGDTGELFF.

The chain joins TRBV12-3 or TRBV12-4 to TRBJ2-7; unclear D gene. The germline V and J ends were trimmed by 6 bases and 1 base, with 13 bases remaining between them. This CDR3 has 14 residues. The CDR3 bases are TGTGCCAGCAGCCCTACCCCCGAATCCTACGAGCAGTACTTC. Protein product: CASSPTPESYEQYF.

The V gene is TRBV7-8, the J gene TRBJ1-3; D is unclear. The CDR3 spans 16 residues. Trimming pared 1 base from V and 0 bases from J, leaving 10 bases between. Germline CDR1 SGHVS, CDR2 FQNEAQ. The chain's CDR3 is CASSLVVRFSGNTIYF. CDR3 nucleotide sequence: TGTGCCAGCAGCTTAGTCGTCAGGTTCTCTGGAAACACCATATATTTT.

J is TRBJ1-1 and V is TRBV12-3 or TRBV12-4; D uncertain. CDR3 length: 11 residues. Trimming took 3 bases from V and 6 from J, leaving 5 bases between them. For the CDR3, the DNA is TGTGCCAGCAGTTTTGGGGCTGAAGCTTTCTTT. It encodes CASSFGAEAFF.

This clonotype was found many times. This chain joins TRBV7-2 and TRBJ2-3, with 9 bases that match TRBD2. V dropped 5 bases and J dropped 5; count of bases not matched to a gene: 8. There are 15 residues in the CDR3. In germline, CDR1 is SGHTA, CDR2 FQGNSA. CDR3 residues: CASSHPGLAEDTQYF. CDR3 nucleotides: TGTGCCAGCAGCCACCCGGGACTAGCTGAAGATACGCAGTATTTT. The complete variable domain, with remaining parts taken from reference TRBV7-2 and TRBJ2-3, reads GAGVSQSPSNKVTEKGKDVELRCDPISGHTALYWYRQSLGQGLEFLIYFQGNSAPDKSGLPSDRFSAERTGGSVSTLTIQRTQQEDSAVYLCASSHPGLAEDTQYFGPGTRLTVL.

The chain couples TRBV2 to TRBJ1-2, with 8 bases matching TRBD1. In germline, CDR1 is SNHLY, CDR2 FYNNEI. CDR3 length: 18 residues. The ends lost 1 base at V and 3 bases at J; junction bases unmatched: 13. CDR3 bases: TGTGCCAGCAGTGAAGACCCCCCCAGGCAGGGGGCACACTATGGCTACACCTTC. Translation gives CASSEDPPRQGAHYGYTF. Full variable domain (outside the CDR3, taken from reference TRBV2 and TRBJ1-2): EPEVTQTPSHQVTQMGQEVILRCVPISNHLYFYWYRQILGQKVEFLVSFYNNEISEKSEIFDDQFSVERPDGSNFTLKIRSTKLEDSAMYFCASSEDPPRQGAHYGYTFGSGTRLTVV.

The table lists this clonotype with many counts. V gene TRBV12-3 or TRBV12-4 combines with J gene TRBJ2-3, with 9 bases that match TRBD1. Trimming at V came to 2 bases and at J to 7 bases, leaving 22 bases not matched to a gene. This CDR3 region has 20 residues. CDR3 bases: TGTGCCAGCAGTTTATCCCGGAGCCGGGACAGGGAGCTCGTTCAGCATACGCAGTATTTT. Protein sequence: CASSLSRSRDRELVQHTQYF.

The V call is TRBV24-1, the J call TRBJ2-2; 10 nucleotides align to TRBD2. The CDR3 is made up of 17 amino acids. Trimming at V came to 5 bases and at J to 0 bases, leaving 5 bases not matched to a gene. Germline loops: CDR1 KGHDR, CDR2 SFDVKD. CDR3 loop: CATSGTSGEANTGELFF. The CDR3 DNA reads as TGTGCCACCAGTGGCACTAGCGGGGAGGCGAACACCGGGGAGCTGTTTTTT.